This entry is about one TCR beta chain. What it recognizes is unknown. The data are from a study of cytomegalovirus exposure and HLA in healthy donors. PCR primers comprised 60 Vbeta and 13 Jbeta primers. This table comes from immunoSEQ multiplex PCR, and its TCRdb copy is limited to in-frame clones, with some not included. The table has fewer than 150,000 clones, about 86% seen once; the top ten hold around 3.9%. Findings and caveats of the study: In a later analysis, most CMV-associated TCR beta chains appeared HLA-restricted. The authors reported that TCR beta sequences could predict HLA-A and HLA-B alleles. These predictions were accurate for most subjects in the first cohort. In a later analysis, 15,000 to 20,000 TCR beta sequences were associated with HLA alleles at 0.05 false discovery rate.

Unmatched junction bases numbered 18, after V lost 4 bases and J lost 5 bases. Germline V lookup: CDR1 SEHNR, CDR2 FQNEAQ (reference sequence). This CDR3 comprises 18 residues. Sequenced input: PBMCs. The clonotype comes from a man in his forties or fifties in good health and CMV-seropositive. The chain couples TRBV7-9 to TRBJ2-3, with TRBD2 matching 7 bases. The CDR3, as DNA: TGTGCCAGCAGCTACGGACTGAGTAAGGCGGGAGATAGAGATACGCAGTATTTT. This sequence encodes CASSYGLSKAGDRDTQYF.